The 30 T cell receptor beta chains below were found in one sample sequenced in a study of cytomegalovirus exposure and HLA in healthy donors. The PCR was carried out with 60 Vbeta primers and 13 Jbeta primers. Profiling relied on immunoSEQ multiplex PCR, and the TCRdb table lists in-frame clones only, not all of them. The table records around 110,000 clones, more than 55% of them present only once. Sequences were obtained from PBMCs. Every receptor here comes from a man aged 18 to 29 in good health and CMV-seronegative.

The rearrangement uses TRBV7-2 and TRBJ2-4; D not certain. Trimming removed 1 base at V and 7 bases at J, with 5 bases between. Germline V gene sequence: CDR1 SGHTA, CDR2 FQGNSA. This CDR3 comprises 12 residues. This CDR3 reads CASSLGSNIQYF. CDR3 in DNA: TGTGCCAGCAGCTTAGGTTCGAACATTCAGTACTTC.

V gene TRBV4-2 combines with J gene TRBJ1-1; no definite D call. Trimming removed 3 bases from V and 3 bases from J, with 8 bases in between. The CDR3 has 13 residues. Germline V CDR1 and CDR2: LGHNA, YNFKEQ. The CDR3 loop is CASSHRRDTEAFF. DNA of the CDR3: TGTGCCAGCAGCCACCGGCGGGACACTGAAGCTTTCTTT.

DNA for the CDR3: TGTGCCAGCAGTTTGACGGCTAGCGGGAGGGCCGGGGAGCAGTTCTTC. This gives the protein CASSLTASGRAGEQFF. The V call is TRBV6-5, the J call TRBJ2-1; 12 bases are shared with TRBD2. The trim removed 4 bases at V and 10 bases at J, leaving 11 bases unmatched. Germline CDR1 MNHEY, CDR2 SVGAGI. There are 16 residues in the CDR3.

The chain couples TRBV4-1 to TRBJ2-7; 11 nucleotides match TRBD1. Losses at the gene ends were 8 bases for V and 7 bases for J; bases not matched to a gene: 7. Germline V CDR1 and CDR2: MGHRA, YSYEKL. The CDR3 loop spans 13 amino acids. CDR3 nucleotide sequence: TGCGCCAGCCGGGACAGGGGGACAGGGGAGCAGTACTTC. This gives the protein CASRDRGTGEQYF.

The rearrangement links TRBV28 to TRBJ2-1, with a possible D match to TRBD2 (5 bases). Germline V CDR1 and CDR2: MDHEN, SYDVKM. The CDR3 is 12 amino acids. Trimming stripped 6 bases from V and 16 bases from J, with 19 bases between. The CDR3 nucleotides read TGTGCCAGCAGGGCTATGACTATCAAGTATTTCTTC. It encodes CASRAMTIKYFF.

The sample holds a few counts of this clone. The rearrangement uses TRBV28 and TRBJ2-1, with TRBD1 matching 7 bases. Germline CDR1 reads MDHEN; CDR2 reads SYDVKM. The CDR3 sequence is 15 residues long. V was pared by 5 bases and J by 9 bases, with 13 bases of the junction left unmatched. The CDR3 bases are TGTGCCAGCAGTACCCGGCAGGGGGTACCCGGTGAGCAGTTCTTC. Translating it yields CASSTRQGVPGEQFF.

The chain uses TRBV5-1 and TRBJ2-3; 7 positions match TRBD2. CDR3 length equals 15 residues. Looked up from germline, CDR1 is SGHRS and CDR2 is YFSETQ. V lost 9 bases to trimming and J lost 3 bases; unmatched junction nucleotides: 13. CDR3 bases: TGCGCCACCCGCCGGGGGACCGGGGGGACAGATACGCAGTATTTT. Amino acids: CATRRGTGGTDTQYF.

The V and J genes are TRBV7-3 and TRBJ2-1; possibly TRBD2 for D (5 bases). Germline values: CDR1 SGHTA, CDR2 FQGTGA. The ends were cut back, 5 bases at V and 2 bases at J, with 13 bases in the middle. The CDR3 runs 15 residues. The CDR3 loop is CASSPGIAAYNEQFF. CDR3 DNA sequence: TGTGCCAGCAGCCCCGGGATCGCGGCCTACAATGAGCAGTTCTTC.

This clone was picked up a small number of times. This rearrangement joins TRBV27 to TRBJ2-7, with a possible D match to TRBD2 (6 bases). Germline loops: CDR1 MNHEY, CDR2 SMNVEV (reference sequence). The CDR3 is 17 amino acids. Trimming shortened V by 6 bases and J by 4 bases, and 25 bases separated the two germline ends. CDR3 coding DNA: TGTGCCAGCAGCTCAAGGGAGGTGCCGGTCAGGCCTTACGAGCAGTACTTC. Translated: CASSSREVPVRPYEQYF.

The J gene is TRBJ2-7, the V gene TRBV19; D gene uncertain. The CDR3 has 12 amino acids. The V end lost 7 bases, the J end lost 4 bases, and 11 bases lay between the germline ends. Germline CDR1 is LNHDA and CDR2 is SQIVND (reference sequence). CDR3 sequence (DNA): TGTGCCAGTACCTCCCCCAGGTACGAGCAGTACTTC. Its translation: CASTSPRYEQYF.

This clone appeared once. This chain uses TRBV6-5 with TRBJ2-5; 14 bases are shared with TRBD2. The DNA matches TRBJ2-7 better at its end, which makes the J call doubtful. The CDR3 spans 15 residues. CDR1 MNHEY and CDR2 SVGAGI come from the germline V gene. The CDR3 DNA reads TGTGCCAGCAGTTTGACTAGCGGGGGGGCCTACGAGCAGTACTTC. It encodes CASSLTSGGAYEQYF.

The chain recombines TRBV7-2 with TRBJ2-3; tentative D call: TRBD2 (5 bases). This CDR3 comprises 16 residues. The V gene lost 1 base and the J gene lost 2 bases, with 13 bases spanning the gap. Germline V gives CDR1 SGHTA, CDR2 FQGNSA. DNA of the CDR3: TGTGCCAGCAGCTTAGAAGCGGCTCTTGCCACAGATACGCAGTATTTT. Translating it yields CASSLEAALATDTQYF.

This rearrangement joins TRBV28 to TRBJ2-2; TRBD2 matches at 10 bases. The CDR3 contains 16 residues. Germline assignment: CDR1 MDHEN and CDR2 SYDVKM. Trimming cost V 7 bases and J 7 bases; bases outside gene matches: 12. The CDR3 DNA follows: TGTGCCAGCAAAGGGCTAGCGGGAGATTTGGGCGGGGAGCTGTTTTTT. This translates into CASKGLAGDLGGELFF.

This chain links TRBV5-1 with TRBJ1-4; D might be TRBD1 (5 bases). CDR1 and CDR2 from the germline V gene are SGHRS and YFSETQ. V was clipped by 4 bases and J by 2 bases, with 12 bases between them. This CDR3 has 15 residues. The chain's CDR3 is CASSAGGRTNEKLFF. The CDR3 DNA sequence: TGCGCCAGCAGCGCCGGGGGACGCACTAATGAAAAACTGTTTTTT.

The J gene is TRBJ2-7, the V gene TRBV6-5; possibly TRBD1 for D (6 bases). The CDR3 is 13 amino acids. V lost 6 bases to trimming and J lost 5 bases, with 14 bases between them. CDR1 and CDR2 from the germline V gene are MNHEY and SVGAGI. The chain's CDR3 is CASRKLDRHEQYF. Here the CDR3 DNA reads TGTGCCAGCAGAAAACTCGACAGGCACGAGCAGTACTTC.

The genes are TRBV6-6 and TRBJ1-1; D perhaps matches TRBD1 (5 bases). CDR1 and CDR2 (germline): MNHNY, SVGAGI (reference sequence). V was trimmed by 7 bases and J by 4 bases, leaving 13 bases between them. The CDR3 covers 13 residues. CDR3 sequence (DNA): TGTGCCAGCACCCACCGGGGGGGCACTGAAGCTTTCTTT. It translates to CASTHRGGTEAFF.

V gene TRBV27 combines with J gene TRBJ2-2, with 12 positions matching TRBD2. Germline V gene data show CDR1 as MNHEY and CDR2 as SMNVEV (reference sequence). There are 17 residues in the CDR3. V was pared by 7 bases and J by 6 bases, with 12 bases of the junction left unmatched. CDR3 in amino acids: CASKELAGGRNAGELFF. The CDR3 nucleotides are TGTGCCAGCAAGGAACTAGCGGGGGGACGGAATGCCGGGGAGCTGTTTTTT.

In regard to this clone: At one end the junction does not follow the germline gene, possibly because of a read error. The chain carries TRBV7-9 and TRBJ2-7; D ambiguous. This CDR3 contains 13 residues. In germline, CDR1 is SEHNR, CDR2 FQNEAQ (reference sequence). CDR3 in DNA: TGTTCCAGCAGCTCCTCTGTGTTCTACGAGCAGTACTTC. Amino acid sequence: CSSSSSVFYEQYF.

V is TRBV6-1 and J is TRBJ1-2; TRBD1 aligns across 9 bases. V lost 6 bases, J lost 7 bases, and 3 bases stayed unmatched. The germline V gene has CDR1 MNHNS and CDR2 SASEGT. This CDR3 spans 12 amino acids. The CDR3 DNA reads TGTGCCAGCAGACAGGGGGCGCTTGGCTACACCTTC. Translation: CASRQGALGYTF.

V usage is TRBV7-8 and J usage is TRBJ1-6; no definite D call. CDR1 is SGHVS and CDR2 is FQNEAQ in the germline V gene. Trimming took 0 bases from V and 7 from J, leaving 10 bases between them. The CDR3 sequence is 15 residues long. CDR3 loop: CASSLARSQNSPLHF. The CDR3 DNA follows: TGTGCCAGCAGCTTAGCCCGCTCCCAGAATTCACCCCTCCACTTT.

Only one count was recorded for this clone. This chain links TRBV5-1 with TRBJ1-2; 9 bases are shared with TRBD1. CDR1 is SGHRS and CDR2 is YFSETQ in the germline V gene. CDR3 length: 15 amino acids. V shed 4 bases and J 2 bases; nucleotides not matched to a gene: 6. CDR3 residues: CASSPPGQGNYGYTF. The CDR3 coding sequence is TGCGCCAGCAGCCCACCGGGACAGGGAAACTATGGCTACACCTTC. The complete variable domain, with remaining parts taken from reference TRBV5-1 and TRBJ1-2, reads KAGVTQTPRYLIKTRGQQVTLSCSPISGHRSVSWYQQTPGQGLQFLFEYFSETQRNKGNFPGRFSGRQFSNSRSEMNVSTLELGDSALYLCASSPPGQGNYGYTFGSGTRLTVV.

The J gene is TRBJ2-7, the V gene TRBV11-2, with D perhaps matching TRBD2 (6 bases). Trimming pared 7 bases from V and 3 bases from J, leaving 19 bases between. Looked up from germline, CDR1 is SGHAT and CDR2 is FQNNGV. CDR3 size: 15 residues. The CDR3 nucleotides read TGTGCCAGCACCCCGTGGGACGGGAGTTACTACGAGCAGTACTTC. Translating it yields CASTPWDGSYYEQYF.

This chain uses TRBV5-6 with TRBJ2-2; D possibly corresponds to TRBD1 (6 bases). Germline CDR1 is SGHDT and CDR2 is YYEEEE. The length of the CDR3 is 14 residues. The V end lost 4 bases, the J end lost 3 bases, and 10 bases lay between the germline ends. This chain's CDR3 is CASSTGSYTGELFF. CDR3 sequence (DNA): TGTGCCAGCAGCACAGGGTCGTACACCGGGGAGCTGTTTTTT.

The rearrangement uses TRBV4-2 and TRBJ2-2; 12 positions match TRBD2. This CDR3 comprises 18 residues. Germline-derived CDR1 and CDR2 are LGHNA and YNFKEQ. V lost 4 bases to trimming and J lost 0 bases; unmatched junction nucleotides: 6. The CDR3 bases are TGTGCCAGCAGCCCCCGACTAGCGGGAGTTGCGAACACCGGGGAGCTGTTTTTT. Translating it yields CASSPRLAGVANTGELFF.

The chain is built from TRBV4-3 and TRBJ2-2; possibly TRBD1 for D (7 bases). The CDR3 is 16 residues long. The V end lost 1 base, the J end lost 6 bases, and 15 bases lay between the germline ends. Germline CDR1 LGHNA, CDR2 YSLEER. CDR3 in DNA: TGCGCCAGCAGCCAAGCTGGGGGCAGGGGGGCCGGGGAGCTGTTTTTT. Translating gives CASSQAGGRGAGELFF.

This clone was observed a few times. The V gene is TRBV6-5, the J gene TRBJ1-1; 10 bases fit TRBD1. Unmatched junction bases numbered 3, after V lost 0 bases and J lost 5 bases. This CDR3 contains 15 residues. The germline CDR1 and CDR2 sequences are MNHEY and SVGAGI. CDR3 sequence reads: CASSYSTGGPTEAFF. The CDR3 DNA reads as TGTGCCAGCAGTTACTCGACAGGGGGCCCAACTGAAGCTTTCTTT.

J is TRBJ2-7 and V is TRBV4-1; the match to TRBD1 covers 7 bases. With V trimmed by 3 bases and J by 6 bases, 11 bases remained unmatched. CDR1 and CDR2 (germline): MGHRA, YSYEKL. The CDR3 runs 15 residues. CDR3 in amino acids: CASSHLYRGLGEQYF. CDR3 in DNA: TGCGCCAGCAGCCACCTCTACAGGGGCCTGGGCGAGCAGTACTTC.

This chain links TRBV19 with TRBJ2-3; TRBD2 aligns across 7 bases. This CDR3 has 11 residues. Germline lookup yields CDR1 LNHDA and CDR2 SQIVND (reference sequence). Trimming at V came to 9 bases and at J to 7 bases, leaving 4 bases not matched to a gene. As DNA, the CDR3 is TGTGCCAGCGGGGGGTCAAATACGCAGTATTTT. This codes for CASGGSNTQYF.

This clone occurred once. The chain employs TRBV2 and TRBJ2-7; unclear D gene. V lost 3 bases and J lost 3, with 15 bases in between. The CDR3 contains 15 residues. Germline V gene sequence: CDR1 SNHLY, CDR2 FYNNEI. In DNA, the CDR3 is TGTGCCAGCAGTGAGGGTCGTCCGAGGATCTACGAGCAGTACTTC. It specifies CASSEGRPRIYEQYF.

This clone was observed a few times. The chain is built from TRBV30 and TRBJ2-1; TRBD2 matches 10 bases. Germline V CDR1 and CDR2: GTSNPN, SVGIG (reference sequence). The trim removed 4 bases at V and 4 bases at J, leaving 7 bases unmatched. The CDR3 covers 15 residues. The CDR3 is CAWTSVAGGYNEQFF. The DNA for the CDR3 is TGTGCCTGGACTTCAGTAGCGGGAGGTTACAATGAGCAGTTCTTC.